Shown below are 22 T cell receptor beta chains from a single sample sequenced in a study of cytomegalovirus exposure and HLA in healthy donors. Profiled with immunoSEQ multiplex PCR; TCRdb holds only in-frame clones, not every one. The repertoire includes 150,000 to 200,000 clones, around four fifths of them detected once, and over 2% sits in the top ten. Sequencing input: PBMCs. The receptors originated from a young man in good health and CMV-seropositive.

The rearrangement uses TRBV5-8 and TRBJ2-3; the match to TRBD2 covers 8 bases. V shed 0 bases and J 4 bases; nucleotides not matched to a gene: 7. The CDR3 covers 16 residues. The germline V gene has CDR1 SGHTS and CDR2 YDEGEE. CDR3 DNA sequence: TGTGCCAGCAGCTTGGATAAGCGGGGGATCGCAGATACGCAGTATTTT. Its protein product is CASSLDKRGIADTQYF.

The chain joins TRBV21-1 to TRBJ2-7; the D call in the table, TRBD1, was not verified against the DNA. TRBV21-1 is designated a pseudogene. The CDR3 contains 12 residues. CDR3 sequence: CASVPGANEQYF. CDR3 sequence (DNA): TGTGCCAGCGTGCCAGGGGCGAACGAGCAGTACTTC.

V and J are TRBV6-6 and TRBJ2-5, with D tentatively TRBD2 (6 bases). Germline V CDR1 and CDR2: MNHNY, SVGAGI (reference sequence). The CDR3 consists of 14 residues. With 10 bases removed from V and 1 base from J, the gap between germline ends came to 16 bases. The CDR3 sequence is CATTPMGGQETQYF. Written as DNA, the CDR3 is TGTGCCACCACCCCGATGGGGGGCCAAGAGACCCAGTACTTC.

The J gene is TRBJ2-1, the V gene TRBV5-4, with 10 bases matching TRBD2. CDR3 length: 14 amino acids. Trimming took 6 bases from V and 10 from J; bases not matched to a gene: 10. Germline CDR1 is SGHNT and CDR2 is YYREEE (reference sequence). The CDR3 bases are TGTGCCAGCAACCTAGGGACTAGCGTAGGGGAGCAGTTCTTC. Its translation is CASNLGTSVGEQFF. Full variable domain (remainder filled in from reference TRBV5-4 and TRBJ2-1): ETGVTQSPTHLIKTRGQQVTLRCSSQSGHNTVSWYQQALGQGPQFIFQYYREEENGRGNFPPRFSGLQFPNYSSELNVNALELDDSALYLCASNLGTSVGEQFFGPGTRLTVL.

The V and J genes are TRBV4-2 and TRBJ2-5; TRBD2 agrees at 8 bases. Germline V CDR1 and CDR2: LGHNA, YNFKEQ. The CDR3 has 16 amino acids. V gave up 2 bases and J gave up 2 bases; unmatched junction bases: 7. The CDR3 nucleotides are TGTGCCAGCAGCCAAAGGTCCGCGGGGGGTCAAGAGACCCAGTACTTC. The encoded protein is CASSQRSAGGQETQYF.

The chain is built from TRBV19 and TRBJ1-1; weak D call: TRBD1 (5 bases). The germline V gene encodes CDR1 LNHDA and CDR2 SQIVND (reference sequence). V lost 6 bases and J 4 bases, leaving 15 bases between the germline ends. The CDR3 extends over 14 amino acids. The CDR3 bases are TGTGCCAGTAGGATTTCGGGGGGTATCACTGAAGCTTTCTTT. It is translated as CASRISGGITEAFF.

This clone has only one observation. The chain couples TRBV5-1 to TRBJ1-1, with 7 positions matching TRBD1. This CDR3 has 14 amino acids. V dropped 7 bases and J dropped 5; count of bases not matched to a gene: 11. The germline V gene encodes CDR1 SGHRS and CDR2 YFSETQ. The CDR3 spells CASWAGGFLTEAFF. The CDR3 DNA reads TGCGCCAGCTGGGCAGGGGGATTTTTAACTGAAGCTTTCTTT.

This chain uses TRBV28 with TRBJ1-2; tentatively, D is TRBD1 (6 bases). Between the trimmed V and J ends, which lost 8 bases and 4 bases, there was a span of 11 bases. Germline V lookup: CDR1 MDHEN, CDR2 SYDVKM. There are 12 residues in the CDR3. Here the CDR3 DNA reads TGTGCCAGCGGGGGAGGGGGCTATGGCTACACCTTC. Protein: CASGGGGYGYTF.

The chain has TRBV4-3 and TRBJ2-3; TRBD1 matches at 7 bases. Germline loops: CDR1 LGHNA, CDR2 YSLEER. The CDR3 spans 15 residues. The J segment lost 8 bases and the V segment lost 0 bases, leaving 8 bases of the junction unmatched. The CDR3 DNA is TGCGCCAGCAGCCAAGATAGGGGGCCACCTAGTACGCAGTATTTT. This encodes CASSQDRGPPSTQYF.

The CDR3 DNA reads as TGTGCCAGCAGGAGGAAATCCGGCAATCAGCCCCAGCATTTT. It yields the protein CASRRKSGNQPQHF. This sequence joins TRBV2 and TRBJ1-5; D gene uncertain. Germline CDR1 is SNHLY and CDR2 is FYNNEI. The CDR3 contains 14 residues. The ends were cut back, 6 bases at V and 2 bases at J, with 11 bases in the middle.

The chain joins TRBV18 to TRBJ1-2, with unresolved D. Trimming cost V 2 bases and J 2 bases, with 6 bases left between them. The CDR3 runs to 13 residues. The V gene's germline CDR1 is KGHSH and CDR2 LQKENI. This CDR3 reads CASSPDSNYGYTF. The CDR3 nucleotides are TGTGCCAGCTCACCAGACTCGAACTATGGCTACACCTTC. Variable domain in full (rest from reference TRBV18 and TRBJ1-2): NAGVMQNPRHLVRRRGQEARLRCSPMKGHSHVYWYRQLPEEGLKFMVYLQKENIIDESGMPKERFSAEFPKEGPSILRIQQVVRGDSAAYFCASSPDSNYGYTFGSGTRLTVV.

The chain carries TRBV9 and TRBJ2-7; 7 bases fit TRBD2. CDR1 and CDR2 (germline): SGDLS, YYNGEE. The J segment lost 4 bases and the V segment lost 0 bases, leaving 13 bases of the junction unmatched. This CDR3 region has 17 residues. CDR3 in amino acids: CASSVGGAGVGLYEQYF. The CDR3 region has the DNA TGTGCCAGCAGCGTAGGAGGGGCGGGGGTTGGTTTATACGAGCAGTACTTC.

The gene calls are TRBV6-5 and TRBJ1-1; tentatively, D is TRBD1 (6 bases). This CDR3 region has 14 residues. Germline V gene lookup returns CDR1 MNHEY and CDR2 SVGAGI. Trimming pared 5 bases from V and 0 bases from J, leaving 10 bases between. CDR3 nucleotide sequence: TGTGCCAGCAGTCGGAACAGGGTGAACACTGAAGCTTTCTTT. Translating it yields CASSRNRVNTEAFF.

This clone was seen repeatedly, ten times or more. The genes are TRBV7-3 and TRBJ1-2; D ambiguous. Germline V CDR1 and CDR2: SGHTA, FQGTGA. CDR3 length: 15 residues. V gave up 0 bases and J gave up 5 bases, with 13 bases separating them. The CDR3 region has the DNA TGTGCCAGCAGCTTAACGTCGGCCGGGTATTATGGCTACACCTTC. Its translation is CASSLTSAGYYGYTF.

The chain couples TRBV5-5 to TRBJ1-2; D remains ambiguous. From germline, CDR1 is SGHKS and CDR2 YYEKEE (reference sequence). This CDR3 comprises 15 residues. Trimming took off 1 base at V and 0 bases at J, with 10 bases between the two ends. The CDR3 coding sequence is TGTGCCAGCAGCTTGTCGGGAGGGACTAACTATGGCTACACCTTC. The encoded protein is CASSLSGGTNYGYTF. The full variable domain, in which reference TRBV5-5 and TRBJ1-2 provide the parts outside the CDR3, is DAGVTQSPTHLIKTRGQQVTLRCSPISGHKSVSWYQQVLGQGPQFIFQYYEKEERGRGNFPDRFSARQFPNYSSELNVNALLLGDSALYLCASSLSGGTNYGYTFGSGTRLTVV.

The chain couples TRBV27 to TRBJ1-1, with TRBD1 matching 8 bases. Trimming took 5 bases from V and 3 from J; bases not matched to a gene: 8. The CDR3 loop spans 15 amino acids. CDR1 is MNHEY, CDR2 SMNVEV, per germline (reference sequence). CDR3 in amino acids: CASSAQDRVYTEAFF. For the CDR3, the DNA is TGTGCCAGCAGTGCGCAGGACAGGGTTTACACTGAAGCTTTCTTT.

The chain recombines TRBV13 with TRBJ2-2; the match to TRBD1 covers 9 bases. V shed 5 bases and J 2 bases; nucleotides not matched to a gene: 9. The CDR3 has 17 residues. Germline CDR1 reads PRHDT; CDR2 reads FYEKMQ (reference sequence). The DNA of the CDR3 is TGTGCCAGCAGCGATCGGACAGGGGTTATCAACACCGGGGAGCTGTTTTTT. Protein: CASSDRTGVINTGELFF.

The chain's CDR3 is CASRLRTGVDYGYTF. Written as DNA, the CDR3 is TGTGCCAGCAGACTGAGGACAGGTGTGGACTATGGCTACACCTTC. The V and J genes are TRBV7-2 and TRBJ1-2, with TRBD1 identical over 7 bases. CDR1 is SGHTA and CDR2 is FQGNSA in the germline V gene. CDR3 size: 15 residues. The trim removed 6 bases at V and 3 bases at J, leaving 10 bases unmatched.

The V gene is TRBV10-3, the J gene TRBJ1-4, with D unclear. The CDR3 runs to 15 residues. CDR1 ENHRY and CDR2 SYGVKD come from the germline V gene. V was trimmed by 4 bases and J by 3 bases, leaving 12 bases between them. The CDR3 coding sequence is TGTGCCATCAGTGCCGAGAGGCTACCTAATGAAAAACTGTTTTTT. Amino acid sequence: CAISAERLPNEKLFF.

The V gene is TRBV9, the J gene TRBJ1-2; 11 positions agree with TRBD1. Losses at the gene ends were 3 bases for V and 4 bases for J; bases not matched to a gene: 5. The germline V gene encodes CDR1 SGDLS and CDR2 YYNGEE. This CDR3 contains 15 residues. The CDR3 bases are TGTGCCAGCAGCGCGGGACAGGGGGGACTCTATGGCTACACCTTC. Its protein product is CASSAGQGGLYGYTF.

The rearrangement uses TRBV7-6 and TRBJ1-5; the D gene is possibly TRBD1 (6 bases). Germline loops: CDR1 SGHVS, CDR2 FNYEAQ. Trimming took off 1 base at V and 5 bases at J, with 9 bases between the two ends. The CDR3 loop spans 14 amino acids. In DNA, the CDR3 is TGTGCCAGCAGCTTAGGGGGGCCCCATCAGCCCCAGCATTTT. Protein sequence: CASSLGGPHQPQHF.

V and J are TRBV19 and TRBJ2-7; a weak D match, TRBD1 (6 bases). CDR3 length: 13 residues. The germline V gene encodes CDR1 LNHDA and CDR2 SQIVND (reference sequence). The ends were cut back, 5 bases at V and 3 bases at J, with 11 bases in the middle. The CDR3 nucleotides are TGTGCCAGTAGTCCCAGGGGCCTCTACGAGCAGTACTTC. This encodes CASSPRGLYEQYF.